The clone carrying this T cell receptor (beta chain) was observed many times. Every donor provided one heparinised blood draw, which averaged approximately 100 mL. CD4+ cells of the naive, central memory, regulatory and stem cell-like memory types were sorted via CD45RO/CCR7/CD25/CD127/CD95/CD27. The investigators reverse transcribed all of the isolated RNA, so they sequenced expressed TCRB transcripts. Repertoires were generated with immunoSEQ multiplex PCR, while TCRdb's copy carries only in-frame clones and drops some. The profile covers under 200,000 clones, with roughly 8% appearing a single time and 0.65% taken by the ten largest. These data are taken from a study of beta chain features in type 1 diabetes. The CDR3 runs 13 residues. Germline V gene lookup returns CDR1 GTSNPN and CDR2 SVGIG (reference sequence). V lost 3 bases and J lost 1; bases outside the gene matches: 2.

The TCR comes from a man aged 18 to 35 in good health. The V gene is TRBV30, the J gene TRBJ1-2; 7 nucleotides agree with TRBD1. The sequenced sample was central memory CD4+ T cells from blood. The CDR3: CAWRDRNNYGYTF. The CDR3 DNA is TGTGCCTGGAGGGACAGGAATAACTATGGCTACACCTTC.